This T cell receptor beta chain was identified during a study of blood T cell repertoires in COVID-19. Study as a whole: Both acute and convalescent COVID-19 samples were obtained from the United States, Italy and Spain. The analysed material was cDNA or gDNA that came from T cells, B-cell-depleted T cells, or PBMCs.

This clone was found once. As handled by the study authors: Estimated nucleated cell counts came from reference gene primer amplification. Profiling relied on immunoSEQ multiplex PCR, and the TCRdb table lists in-frame clones only, not all of them. Clone size and the V and J calls come from that table; the DNA yielded D and trimming. The repertoire consists of more than 95,000 clones, with about 86% occurring once and the leading ten covering 10% to 15%. Per the germline V gene, CDR1 is LGHDT and CDR2 is YNNKEL (reference sequence). This CDR3 is 13 amino acids long. V was cut by 4 bases and J by 5 bases, with 11 bases left in between.

The specimen was peripheral blood. This chain uses TRBV3-1 (or the pseudogene TRBV3-2) with TRBJ1-1; D not certain. This receptor was taken from a woman aged 60-70 years in a cohort sampled during active or convalescent COVID-19. The CDR3 region has the DNA TGTGCCAGCAGCCTCCGGCGGGTAACTGAAGCTTTCTTT. Protein: CASSLRRVTEAFF.